The entry that follows covers one T cell receptor (beta chain) sequence. The antigen is unknown. A much larger clone differs from this one at a single base, so this may be a read error. This is likely a read error, given that the CDR3 carries no conserved phenylalanine or tryptophan at its end. Building the TCR beta libraries relied on iRepertoire HTBI primers, and CDR3 regions underwent Arm-PCR. TCRdb ran MiXCR on the multiplex PCR reads and lists one entry per CDR3 protein. This table has hundreds of thousands of distinct CDR3 sequences, around 12% appearing once. The germline gives CDR1 DFQATT, CDR2 SNEGSKA (reference sequence). The CDR3 loop spans 16 amino acids. V was pared by 4 bases and J by 1 base, with 19 bases between. The data were obtained in a study of regulatory T cells in long-lasting Graves disease. Regarding the study as a whole: With persistent disease, TRBV28, TRBJ1-2 and TRBJ2-5 were the favored segments.

Indicated time point: newly diagnosed GD, antithyroid drugs for less than 3 months. There was RNA extracted from PBMCs, and the TCR library was made from it. The same data also contributed to another study, on T cells in Graves' hyperthyroidism and ophthalmopathy.

The source was peripheral blood mononuclear cells (PBMCs), collected at new diagnosis, from a patient treated with antithyroid drugs. The source of this sequence is a woman aged 30 to 39 with Graves disease. This chain connects TRBV20-1 to TRBJ1-1; D is undetermined. CDR3 residues: CSATPVRTGGNTEAFS. In DNA form, the CDR3 reads TGCAGTGCTACCCCGGTTCGGACTGGCGGGAACACTGAAGCTTTCTCT.